This paragraph covers one T cell receptor (beta chain) sequence. Its antigen is unknown. Disease duration was under 3 months in the ophthalmopathy patients, who also had a Clinical Activity Score of at least 3 and a NOSPECS grade of at least 4. This sample is part of a study of T cells in Graves' hyperthyroidism and ophthalmopathy. The CDR3 length is 16 residues. V was pared by 7 bases and J by 2 bases, with 6 bases of the junction left unmatched. Looked up from germline, CDR1 is MNHNS and CDR2 is SASEGT. Study outcomes and limitations: A 13 V-J model separated ophthalmopathy from stable hyperthyroidism. Blood held most thyroid clonotypes expanded above 0.001 frequency.

Amplified TCR beta CDR3 regions derived from RNA transcripts. HTBI primers drove first-round RT-PCR of the TCR CDR3. MiXCR, run by TCRdb on the multiplex PCR reads, gives a single entry per CDR3 protein. The data hold 300,000 to 400,000 distinct CDR3 sequences, with approximately 15% observed a single time. The material sequenced was blood. This sequence was found in a young woman with Graves' ophthalmopathy. J is TRBJ1-6 and V is TRBV6-1; 9 bases align to TRBD1. The CDR3 DNA follows: TGTGCCAGCACCCCCAGGGACAGGGCCTATAATTCACCCCTCCACTTT. Its translation is CASTPRDRAYNSPLHF.